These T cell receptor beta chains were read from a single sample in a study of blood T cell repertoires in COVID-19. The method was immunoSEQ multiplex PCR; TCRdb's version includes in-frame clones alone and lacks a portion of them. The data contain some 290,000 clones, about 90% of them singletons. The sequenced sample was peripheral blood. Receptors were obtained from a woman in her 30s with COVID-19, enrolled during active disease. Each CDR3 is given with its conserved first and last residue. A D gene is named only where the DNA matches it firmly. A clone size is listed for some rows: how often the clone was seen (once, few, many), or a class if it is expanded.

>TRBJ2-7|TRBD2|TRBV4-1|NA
TGCGCCAGCAGCCAAGAGTGGCTAGCGGTGGGTGAGCAGTACTTC
CASSQEWLAVGEQYF
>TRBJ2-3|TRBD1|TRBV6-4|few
TGTGCCAGCAGTGTCGGGACAGTCAGCACAGATACGCAGTATTTT
CASSVGTVSTDTQYF
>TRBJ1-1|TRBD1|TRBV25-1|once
TGTGCCAGCAGTGAAGGACAGGGGGTCACTGAAGCTTTCTTT
CASSEGQGVTEAFF
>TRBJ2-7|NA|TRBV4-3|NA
TGCGCCAGCAGCCTTAACAGGGCCTACGAGCAGTACTTC
CASSLNRAYEQYF
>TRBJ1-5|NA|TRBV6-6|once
TGTGCCAGCAGTTATAAGCACAATCAGCCCCAGCATTTT
CASSYKHNQPQHF
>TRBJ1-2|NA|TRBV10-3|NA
TGTGCCACCGGCTGGGGCAGCAACTATGGCTACACCTTC
CATGWGSNYGYTF
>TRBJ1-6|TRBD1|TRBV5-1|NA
TGCGCCAGCAGCCCTAGACAGGGGAGCTCCTATAATTCACCCCTCCACTTT
CASSPRQGSSYNSPLHF
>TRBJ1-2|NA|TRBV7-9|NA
TGTGCCAGCAACACTTATAGCGAGGCTAACTATGGCTACACCTTC
CASNTYSEANYGYTF
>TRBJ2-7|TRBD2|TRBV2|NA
TGTGCCAGCAGTGAGTTAACGGGAGGGCCGGGGGAGCAGTACTTC
CASSELTGGPGEQYF
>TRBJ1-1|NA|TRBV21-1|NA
TGTGCCGCCCTCTACCCACTGGTTCAGGGGGCGGCCACTGAAGCTTTCTTT
CAALYPLVQGAATEAFF
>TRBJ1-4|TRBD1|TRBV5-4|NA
TGTGCCAGCAGCTTGGTACAGGGGAAGGGAGCTAATGAAAAACTGTTTTTT
CASSLVQGKGANEKLFF
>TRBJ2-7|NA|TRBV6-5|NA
TGTGCCAGCAAGGGGGACGGCTACGAGCAGTACTTC
CASKGDGYEQYF
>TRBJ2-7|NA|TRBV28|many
TGTGCCAGCAGTTCGACAGCCACCTACGAGCAGTACTTC
CASSSTATYEQYF
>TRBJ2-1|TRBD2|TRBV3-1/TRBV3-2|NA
TGTGCCAGCAGCCCCGGACTAGCGGGATTCAATGAGCAGTTCTTC
CASSPGLAGFNEQFF
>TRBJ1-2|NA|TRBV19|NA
TGTGCCAGTAGTATAGATGACAGCTATGGCTACACCTTC
CASSIDDSYGYTF
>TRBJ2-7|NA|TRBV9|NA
TGTGCCAGCAGCAACCTAGCGAAGCAGTACTTC
CASSNLAKQYF
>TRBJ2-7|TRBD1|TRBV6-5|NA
TGTGCCAGCAGTTACAAGCTCGACAGGGGTCCCGAGCAGTACTTC
CASSYKLDRGPEQYF
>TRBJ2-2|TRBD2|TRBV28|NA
TGTGCCAGCATCCTGGGAGGGACTAGGGTTGGAGAGCTGTTTTTT
CASILGGTRVGELFF
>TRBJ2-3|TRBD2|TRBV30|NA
TGTGCCTGGAGTCAGAGCGGGAGGAACACAGATACGCAGTATTTT
CAWSQSGRNTDTQYF
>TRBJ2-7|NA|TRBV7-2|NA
TGTGCCAGCAGCTTCCGGTCAGGGGGCGGGGGAGGCTCCTACGAGCAGTACTTC
CASSFRSGGGGGSYEQYF
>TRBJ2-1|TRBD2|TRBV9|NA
TGTGCCAGCAGCGTAGCTGTGTCCAGCGGGAGCCTTTACAATGAGCAGTTCTTC
CASSVAVSSGSLYNEQFF
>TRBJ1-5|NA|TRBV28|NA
TGTGCCAGCTTGTTCGGGGGTCATCAGCCCCAGCATTTT
CASLFGGHQPQHF
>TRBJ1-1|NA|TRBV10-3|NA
TGTGCCATCGCGACAGAGATGAACACTGAAGCTTTCTTT
CAIATEMNTEAFF
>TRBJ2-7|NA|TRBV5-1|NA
TGCGCCAGCAGCTTGGTGGGGGGGCTCTACGAGCAGTACTTC
CASSLVGGLYEQYF